These 25 T cell receptor beta chains share one sample of origin, sequenced in a study of early T cells in non-severe SARS-CoV-2 infection. In TCRdb, the 5' RACE reads were re-called with MiXCR into one record per CDR3 protein. The sample consists of about 110,000 distinct CDR3 sequences, around 13% of them appearing once. Source: whole blood, taken at baseline. The receptors originated from an adult who was a healthcare worker with PCR-confirmed SARS-CoV-2 infection or an uninfected control (not recorded which).

This clonotype was observed a handful of times. CDR3 coding DNA: TGTGCCAGCAGTTTGAAGGGCTATGGCTACACCTTC. Translated: CASSLKGYGYTF. The gene calls are TRBV12-3 or TRBV12-4 and TRBJ1-2; D uncertain. This CDR3 is built from 12 residues. Trimming removed 3 bases from V and 4 bases from J, with 6 bases in between.

The sample holds many counts of this clonotype. V is TRBV3-1 and J is TRBJ1-2; D gene ambiguous. The CDR3 is 12 amino acids. The ends were cut back, 0 bases at V and 2 bases at J, with 1 base in the middle. Germline values: CDR1 LGHDT, CDR2 YNNKEL (reference sequence). CDR3 nucleotide sequence: TGTGCCAGCAGCCAAGAAAACTATGGCTACACCTTC. This codes for CASSQENYGYTF.

This clonotype has more than one count but fewer than ten. The gene calls are TRBV4-1 and TRBJ1-2; D possibly corresponds to TRBD1 (6 bases). Germline V CDR1 and CDR2: MGHRA, YSYEKL. The CDR3 totals 14 residues. Trimming took 4 bases from V and 6 from J, leaving 15 bases between them. The chain's CDR3 is CASSPAGGLHGYTF. The CDR3 DNA reads as TGCGCCAGCAGCCCCGCGGGGGGCTTACATGGCTACACCTTC.

This clonotype was seen more than once but under ten times. The chain employs TRBV18 and TRBJ2-5, with D unresolved. Germline V gives CDR1 KGHSH, CDR2 LQKENI. CDR3 size: 13 residues. The V end was cut by 3 bases, the J end by 7 bases, with 12 bases between. The CDR3 reads CASSPDGFGTQYF. The CDR3 DNA reads TGTGCCAGCTCACCGGACGGATTTGGGACCCAGTACTTC.

In this sample, this clonotype turned up a few times. The V gene is TRBV7-3, the J gene TRBJ2-2; no definite D call. V was clipped by 1 base and J by 0 bases, with 12 bases between them. The CDR3 is 17 amino acids. CDR1 is SGHTA and CDR2 is FQGTGA in the germline V gene. The CDR3 sequence: CASSLKPAVANTGELFF. For the CDR3, the DNA is TGTGCCAGCAGCTTAAAACCCGCGGTCGCGAACACCGGGGAGCTGTTTTTT.

The DNA for the CDR3 is TGTGCCAGCAGTTACAAAGCGGAGGTTTACTCCTACGAGCAGTACTTC. It encodes CASSYKAEVYSYEQYF. The chain carries TRBV6-5 and TRBJ2-7, with D perhaps matching TRBD2 (5 bases). CDR1 is MNHEY, CDR2 SVGAGI, per germline. Trimming left V 2 bases short and J 0 bases short, with 14 bases between. This CDR3 contains 16 residues.

The V gene is TRBV3-1, the J gene TRBJ2-7; D not resolved. V was clipped by 1 base and J by 5 bases, with 15 bases between them. CDR1 and CDR2 from the germline V gene are LGHDT and YNNKEL (reference sequence). The length of the CDR3 is 15 residues. The CDR3: CASSQVVGSGHEQYF. The DNA for the CDR3 is TGTGCCAGCAGCCAAGTTGTGGGATCCGGGCACGAGCAGTACTTC.

Details on this clonotype: A single base separates this from a much larger clone, so it may be a read error. The chain employs TRBV7-6 and TRBJ2-3, with D possibly called TRBD1 or TRBD2 (6 bases each). CDR3 length equals 17 residues. Germline loops: CDR1 SGHVS, CDR2 FNYEAQ. V gave up 3 bases and J gave up 0 bases, with 16 bases separating them. CDR3 amino acids: CASSFRGGGCSTDTQYF. CDR3 coding DNA: TGTGCCAGCAGCTTCCGAGGAGGGGGGTGTAGCACAGATACGCAGTATTTT.

The rearrangement uses TRBV29-1 and TRBJ1-1; D gene unclear. V shed 4 bases and J shed 5 bases, with 14 bases lying between them. The germline V gene encodes CDR1 SQVTM and CDR2 ANQGSEA. This CDR3 comprises 13 residues. In DNA form, the CDR3 reads TGCAGCGTTGCCCACCGCCTAGAGACTGAAGCTTTCTTT. This gives the protein CSVAHRLETEAFF.

This rearrangement joins TRBV29-1 to TRBJ2-1; TRBD2 is a possible D gene (5 bases). The V and J ends lost 2 bases and 4 bases respectively, with 12 bases between them. This CDR3 is 14 amino acids long. From germline, CDR1 is SQVTM and CDR2 ANQGSEA. CDR3 protein: CSVETSVVYNEQFF. The CDR3 DNA reads as TGCAGCGTTGAAACTAGTGTTGTTTACAATGAGCAGTTCTTC.

This sequence joins TRBV5-1 and TRBJ1-2; the D is unclear. This CDR3 is 14 amino acids long. CDR1 and CDR2 (germline): SGHRS, YFSETQ. Between the trimmed V and J ends, which lost 1 base and 3 bases, there was a span of 10 bases. CDR3 amino acids: CASSLTGDDYGYTF. The CDR3 nucleotides read TGCGCCAGCAGCTTGACCGGTGATGACTATGGCTACACCTTC.

The chain joins TRBV11-2 to TRBJ1-6; a possible D gene is TRBD1 (6 bases). The CDR3 is made up of 15 amino acids. V lost 3 bases and J lost 8, with 14 bases in between. Per the germline V gene, CDR1 is SGHAT and CDR2 is FQNNGV. This CDR3 reads CASSFQTGPYSPLHF. The CDR3 coding sequence is TGTGCCAGCAGCTTCCAGACAGGACCTTATTCACCCCTCCACTTT.

This clonotype came up many times. The chain joins TRBV7-6 to TRBJ2-2, with unresolved D. V was trimmed by 4 bases and J by 0 bases, leaving 12 bases between them. This CDR3 is 16 amino acids long. Germline assignment: CDR1 SGHVS and CDR2 FNYEAQ. CDR3 in amino acids: CASSYESTANTGELFF. The CDR3 DNA sequence: TGTGCCAGCAGCTACGAATCCACCGCGAACACCGGGGAGCTGTTTTTT.

This clonotype showed up many times. The chain combines TRBV7-2 with TRBJ2-1; D uncertain. CDR1 SGHTA and CDR2 FQGNSA come from the germline V gene. Trimming stripped 1 base from V and 1 base from J, with 11 bases between. The CDR3 is 16 residues long. In DNA, the CDR3 is TGTGCCAGCAGCTTAGGGCCGGGTTATTCCTACAATGAGCAGTTCTTC. This sequence encodes CASSLGPGYSYNEQFF.

The chain joins TRBV4-1 to TRBJ2-1; possible D gene TRBD2, 5 bases. CDR1 and CDR2 (germline): MGHRA, YSYEKL. The length of the CDR3 is 13 residues. V lost 3 bases and J 9 bases, leaving 12 bases between the germline ends. The chain's CDR3 is CASSQQTGVEQFF. DNA of the CDR3: TGCGCCAGCAGCCAGCAAACCGGGGTTGAGCAGTTCTTC.

V usage is TRBV10-3 and J usage is TRBJ2-7; D is possibly TRBD1 (6 bases). Deletions cut 3 bases from V and 0 bases from J, with 12 bases between. From germline, CDR1 is ENHRY and CDR2 SYGVKD. This CDR3 has 15 residues. The CDR3 bases are TGTGCCATCAGTGATGGGACAACCAGCTCCTACGAGCAGTACTTC. It is translated as CAISDGTTSSYEQYF.

The V gene is TRBV10-2, the J gene TRBJ1-2; TRBD1 matches 9 bases. The junction had 4 bases not matched to a gene; V was cut back by 6 bases and J by 2 bases. The CDR3 is 14 amino acids. Germline V gives CDR1 WSHSY, CDR2 SAAADI. Here the CDR3 reads CASSIGTGNYGYTF. The CDR3 coding sequence is TGCGCCAGCAGCATCGGGACAGGGAACTATGGCTACACCTTC.

The chain couples TRBV7-9 to TRBJ1-4, with 9 bases identical to TRBD1. V shed 6 bases and J 2 bases; nucleotides not matched to a gene: 4. The germline V gene has CDR1 SEHNR and CDR2 FQNEAQ (reference sequence). The CDR3 spans 15 residues. CDR3 loop: CASSPGQGTNEKLFF. For the CDR3, the DNA is TGTGCCAGCAGTCCCGGACAGGGGACTAATGAAAAACTGTTTTTT.

V and J are TRBV15 and TRBJ2-5, with D possibly being TRBD1 (6 bases). Between the trimmed V and J ends, which lost 1 base and 3 bases, there was a span of 9 bases. The length of the CDR3 is 14 residues. CDR1 is LNHNV and CDR2 is YYDKDF in the germline V gene (reference sequence). CDR3 coding DNA: TGTGCCACCAGCAGAGTGAAGGGGGAAGAGACCCAGTACTTC. It specifies CATSRVKGEETQYF.

This sequence joins TRBV27 and TRBJ2-4; 8 positions agree with TRBD2. Trimming removed 5 bases from V and 0 bases from J; junction bases left unmatched: 6. Germline CDR1 MNHEY, CDR2 SMNVEV (reference sequence). The CDR3 extends over 16 amino acids. The CDR3: CASSPSGRLAKNIQYF. The CDR3, as DNA: TGTGCCAGCAGTCCCAGCGGGAGACTAGCCAAAAACATTCAGTACTTC.

The V and J genes are TRBV12-5 and TRBJ2-1, with D tentatively TRBD2 (6 bases). The CDR3 is 13 residues long. Trimming shortened V by 6 bases and J by 4 bases, and 10 bases separated the two germline ends. From germline, CDR1 is LGHNT and CDR2 FRNRAP. CDR3 sequence (DNA): TGTGCTAGTGGACTGCGGGGTTACAATGAGCAGTTCTTC. Encoded protein: CASGLRGYNEQFF.

This clonotype was observed a few times. V gene TRBV11-1 combines with J gene TRBJ2-1; the D gene is possibly TRBD1 (6 bases). V lost 3 bases, J lost 7 bases, and 19 bases lay in between. The CDR3 loop spans 16 amino acids. Germline V gene sequence: CDR1 SGHAT, CDR2 FQDESV (reference sequence). CDR3 bases: TGTGCCAGCAGCTTCCAACGGGCAGGGGCGAGGAATGAGCAGTTCTTC. It is translated as CASSFQRAGARNEQFF.

This clonotype was detected only a few times. The J gene is TRBJ2-7, the V gene TRBV28; D is unresolved. Germline V gene sequence: CDR1 MDHEN, CDR2 SYDVKM. Trimming pared 10 bases from V and 3 bases from J, leaving 10 bases between. The CDR3 consists of 11 residues. The DNA of the CDR3 is TGTGCCACCTATTCTTACTACGAGCAGTACTTC. Amino acid sequence: CATYSYYEQYF. The entire variable domain, with the rest obtained from reference TRBV28 and TRBJ2-7, is as follows: DVKVTQSSRYLVKRTGEKVFLECVQDMDHENMFWYRQDPGLGLRLIYFSYDVKMKEKGDIPEGYSVSREKKERFSLILESASTNQTSMYLCATYSYYEQYFGPGTRLTVT.

The sample holds a few counts of this clonotype. The rearrangement joins TRBV25-1 to TRBJ1-2; perhaps TRBD1 as D (5 bases). This CDR3 region has 14 residues. Deletions cut 1 base from V and 2 bases from J, with 8 bases between. CDR1 and CDR2 from the germline V gene are MGHDK and SYGVNS. DNA of the CDR3: TGTGCCAGCAGTGAATTGCCAGGGAACTATGGCTACACCTTC. It codes for CASSELPGNYGYTF.

A few counts support this clonotype. V is TRBV5-8 and J is TRBJ1-1; no clear D gene. The V end was cut by 0 bases, the J end by 5 bases, with 11 bases between. This CDR3 is built from 14 residues. CDR1 SGHTS and CDR2 YDEGEE come from the germline V gene. CDR3 sequence reads: CASSLGAWETEAFF. The CDR3 bases are TGTGCCAGCAGCTTGGGGGCCTGGGAGACTGAAGCTTTCTTT.